This record looks at one T cell receptor (beta chain) sequence and its context. Clones were sequenced by immunoSEQ multiplex PCR, and TCRdb holds only the in-frame ones, with some missing. The data contain under 95,000 clones, over 90% of them singletons. This specimen belongs to a study of technical replicates of blood from several donors. V gave up 7 bases and J gave up 6 bases, with 21 bases separating them. The germline V gene has CDR1 LNHDA and CDR2 SQIVND (reference sequence). The CDR3 runs to 15 residues. J is TRBJ1-1 and V is TRBV19; D possibly corresponds to TRBD1 (5 bases). The receptor comes from a human donor in good health. Sequenced sample: T cells isolated from PBMCs. The CDR3 reads CASTLRGDLSAEAFF. Written as DNA, the CDR3 is TGTGCCAGTACCCTTCGGGGGGACTTAAGTGCTGAAGCTTTCTTT.